These 21 T cell receptor beta chains were sequenced from one sample in a study of CD4 T cell repertoires in COVID-19. Generated by immunoSEQ multiplex PCR, the TCRdb table keeps only in-frame clones and is missing some. Here the sample spans approximately 24,000 clones, nearly 95% being singletons. Sequencing was done directly on freshly isolated, uncultured memory T cells. Sequencing was performed on circulating follicular helper CD4+ T cells (cTfh) from blood, taken before the COVID-19 pandemic. All receptors come from a human donor who had COVID-19.

This rearrangement joins TRBV2 to TRBJ1-1; 8 positions match TRBD1. J lost 3 bases, V lost 8 bases, and 14 bases had no gene match. Germline CDR1 reads SNHLY; CDR2 reads FYNNEI. The CDR3 runs to 16 residues. The CDR3 nucleotides are TGTGCCAGCCTCCCCCGGGACAGGAAGGTGGACACTGAAGCTTTCTTT. It is translated as CASLPRDRKVDTEAFF.

The chain recombines TRBV2 with TRBJ2-2; 12 bases agree with TRBD2. V shed 6 bases and J 7 bases; nucleotides not matched to a gene: 3. CDR1 is SNHLY and CDR2 is FYNNEI in the germline V gene. The CDR3 is 14 residues long. The CDR3 is CASSLAGGVGELFF. In DNA, the CDR3 is TGTGCCAGCAGCCTAGCGGGAGGGGTCGGGGAGCTGTTTTTT. The whole variable domain, filled in from reference TRBV2 and TRBJ2-2, reads EPEVTQTPSHQVTQMGQEVILRCVPISNHLYFYWYRQILGQKVEFLVSFYNNEISEKSEIFDDQFSVERPDGSNFTLKIRSTKLEDSAMYFCASSLAGGVGELFFGEGSRLTVL.

V gene TRBV7-8 combines with J gene TRBJ2-7; 11 bases match TRBD2. The CDR3 extends over 15 amino acids. Germline loops: CDR1 SGHVS, CDR2 FQNEAQ. V was pared by 4 bases and J by 7 bases, with 9 bases of the junction left unmatched. This CDR3 is CASSSRLAGSREQYF. The CDR3 nucleotides read TGTGCCAGCAGCTCCCGACTAGCGGGATCTCGAGAGCAGTACTTC.

V and J are TRBV10-1 and TRBJ2-4; the D is unclear. Between the trimmed V and J ends, which lost 7 bases and 0 bases, there was a span of 10 bases. The CDR3 contains 14 residues. Per germline, CDR1 WNHNN and CDR2 SYGVQD (reference sequence). The CDR3 DNA reads as TGCGCCAGCAATCGGGTACTAGCCAAAAACATTCAGTACTTC. Protein product: CASNRVLAKNIQYF.

The chain carries TRBV2 and TRBJ1-6, with 8 bases identical to TRBD1. The CDR3 runs to 16 residues. V gave up 5 bases and J gave up 10 bases; unmatched junction bases: 13. Looked up from germline, CDR1 is SNHLY and CDR2 is FYNNEI. CDR3 coding DNA: TGTGCCAGCAGTACCGACTTAAACAGGGGGGGATCACCCCTCCACTTT. Protein sequence: CASSTDLNRGGSPLHF.

This rearrangement joins TRBV5-8 to TRBJ2-7; the match to TRBD2 covers 8 bases. Per germline, CDR1 SGHTS and CDR2 YDEGEE. After removal of 2 bases from V and 2 bases from J, the junction contained 6 bases not matched to a gene. CDR3 length: 15 residues. In DNA, the CDR3 is TGTGCCAGCAGCTTTTCGGGAGGGCCCACCTACGAGCAGTACTTC. Amino acids: CASSFSGGPTYEQYF.

This clone has only a few counts. The chain has TRBV2 and TRBJ1-5, with D unresolved. The CDR3 consists of 13 residues. Between the trimmed V and J ends, which lost 7 bases and 7 bases, there was a span of 14 bases. Germline-derived CDR1 and CDR2 are SNHLY and FYNNEI. The CDR3 coding sequence is TGTGCCAGCAATTCGGGGTTTAGGCAGCCCCAGCATTTT. It yields the protein CASNSGFRQPQHF. The full variable domain, in which reference TRBV2 and TRBJ1-5 provide the parts outside the CDR3, is EPEVTQTPSHQVTQMGQEVILRCVPISNHLYFYWYRQILGQKVEFLVSFYNNEISEKSEIFDDQFSVERPDGSNFTLKIRSTKLEDSAMYFCASNSGFRQPQHFGDGTRLSIL.

This clone occurred once. The chain uses TRBV5-8 and TRBJ1-1, with 8 bases identical to TRBD1. CDR3 length: 16 residues. V trimming: 5 bases; J trimming: 1 base; junction bases outside the gene matches: 10. The germline gives CDR1 SGHTS, CDR2 YDEGEE. The CDR3 DNA reads TGTGCCAGCAGGTCTCACCAGGGGGCAGGGAACACTGAAGCTTTCTTT. Its protein product is CASRSHQGAGNTEAFF.

The CDR3 bases are TGTGCCAGCAGTCCCACCCGGCGGGGGAGGACCGGGGAGCTGTTTTTT. Translating it yields CASSPTRRGRTGELFF. V usage is TRBV28 and J usage is TRBJ2-2; TRBD2 matches 7 bases. Germline V gives CDR1 MDHEN, CDR2 SYDVKM. The junction had 11 bases not matched to a gene; V was cut back by 5 bases and J by 5 bases. This CDR3 is built from 16 residues.

The CDR3 loop reads CASNLGGGTDTQYF. CDR3 DNA: TGTGCCAGCAACCTAGGGGGAGGCACAGATACGCAGTATTTT. The J gene is TRBJ2-3, the V gene TRBV7-2; possible D gene TRBD1, 6 bases. The V end lost 7 bases, the J end lost 1 base, and 12 bases lay between the germline ends. Per the germline V gene, CDR1 is SGHTA and CDR2 is FQGNSA. The CDR3 runs to 14 residues. The full variable domain, its missing parts supplied by reference TRBV7-2 and TRBJ2-3, is GAGVSQSPSNKVTEKGKDVELRCDPISGHTALYWYRQSLGQGLEFLIYFQGNSAPDKSGLPSDRFSAERTGGSVSTLTIQRTQQEDSAVYLCASNLGGGTDTQYFGPGTRLTVL.

The chain links TRBV27 to TRBJ2-3; 9 bases agree with TRBD2. Looked up from germline, CDR1 is MNHEY and CDR2 is SMNVEV (reference sequence). With V trimmed by 0 bases and J by 6 bases, 7 bases remained unmatched. This CDR3 is 16 amino acids long. CDR3 loop: CASSLSGRGGRDTQYF. CDR3 in DNA: TGTGCCAGCAGTTTATCGGGGCGGGGGGGCCGGGATACGCAGTATTTT.

The rearrangement links TRBV7-9 to TRBJ2-6; 10 bases are a match to TRBD1. With 5 bases clipped from V and 9 bases from J, the junction kept 10 bases outside the gene matches. CDR1 is SEHNR, CDR2 FQNEAQ, per germline (reference sequence). The CDR3 spans 16 residues. CDR3 in amino acids: CASSDNRDRGINVLTF. The CDR3, as DNA: TGTGCCAGCAGCGATAACCGGGACAGGGGCATCAACGTCCTGACTTTC.

This clone was counted once. This chain joins TRBV5-8 and TRBJ1-1; a possible D gene is TRBD1 (5 bases). V lost 5 bases to trimming and J lost 0 bases, with 14 bases between them. Germline V lookup: CDR1 SGHTS, CDR2 YDEGEE. This CDR3 comprises 15 residues. CDR3 region: CASRRGGGLNTEAFF. The DNA for the CDR3 is TGTGCCAGCAGGCGGGGCGGTGGGTTGAACACTGAAGCTTTCTTT.

The chain links TRBV6-1 to TRBJ2-1, with D unclear. Looked up from germline, CDR1 is MNHNS and CDR2 is SASEGT. Trimming shortened V by 6 bases and J by 6 bases, and 6 bases separated the two germline ends. This CDR3 comprises 11 residues. CDR3: CASRATNEQFF. The CDR3 DNA follows: TGTGCCAGCAGAGCGACCAATGAGCAGTTCTTC.

The rearrangement joins TRBV6-5 to TRBJ1-2, with TRBD1 matching 7 bases. J was trimmed by 2 bases and V by 0 bases; bases with no gene match: 6. Germline CDR1 is MNHEY and CDR2 is SVGAGI. CDR3 length: 16 amino acids. The CDR3 loop reads CASSYSTGSGNYGYTF. The CDR3 nucleotides are TGTGCCAGCAGTTACTCGACAGGGTCGGGGAACTATGGCTACACCTTC.

The chain combines TRBV5-1 with TRBJ1-4; TRBD1 might be the D (5 bases). Trimming left V 0 bases short and J 7 bases short, with 7 bases between. From germline, CDR1 is SGHRS and CDR2 YFSETQ. This CDR3 has 13 amino acids. CDR3 DNA: TGCGCCAGCAGCTTGGCCGGGGGTGAAAAACTGTTTTTT. This encodes CASSLAGGEKLFF. The full variable domain, in which reference TRBV5-1 and TRBJ1-4 provide the parts outside the CDR3, is KAGVTQTPRYLIKTRGQQVTLSCSPISGHRSVSWYQQTPGQGLQFLFEYFSETQRNKGNFPGRFSGRQFSNSRSEMNVSTLELGDSALYLCASSLAGGEKLFFGSGTQLSVL.

The chain employs TRBV28 and TRBJ2-7, with TRBD2 matching over 9 bases. The CDR3 consists of 14 residues. Trimming removed 6 bases from V and 1 base from J; junction bases left unmatched: 4. Germline V lookup: CDR1 MDHEN, CDR2 SYDVKM. CDR3: CASRYSGRSYEQYF. In DNA form, the CDR3 reads TGTGCCAGCAGATATAGCGGGAGATCCTACGAGCAGTACTTC.

This clone was found once. The chain employs TRBV15 and TRBJ1-2; 8 nucleotides line up with TRBD1. CDR3 length: 16 amino acids. Trimming cost V 5 bases and J 1 base; bases outside gene matches: 9. The germline V gene encodes CDR1 LNHNV and CDR2 YYDKDF (reference sequence). CDR3 nucleotide sequence: TGTGCCACCAGCGGAGGACAGGGCAAAAATAACTATGGCTACACCTTC. This gives the protein CATSGGQGKNNYGYTF.

The rearrangement uses TRBV4-1 and TRBJ1-4; 8 bases map to TRBD1. V lost 3 bases, J lost 7 bases, and 10 bases stayed unmatched. This CDR3 has 16 amino acids. Germline CDR1 and CDR2: MGHRA and YSYEKL. The CDR3 sequence: CASSQRDRGRGEKLFF. The CDR3 coding sequence is TGCGCCAGCAGCCAGAGAGACAGGGGCAGGGGTGAAAAACTGTTTTTT.

The chain is built from TRBV6-5 and TRBJ1-2; D remains unclear. Between the trimmed V and J ends, which lost 0 bases and 1 base, there was a span of 6 bases. CDR3 length: 14 residues. Germline V gene data show CDR1 as MNHEY and CDR2 as SVGAGI. The CDR3 DNA is TGTGCCAGCAGTTACTCGCGGAGTAACTATGGCTACACCTTC. The encoded protein is CASSYSRSNYGYTF.

The chain uses TRBV28 and TRBJ2-6; 8 bases are a match to TRBD1. J lost 3 bases, V lost 3 bases, and 1 base had no gene match. This CDR3 is 15 amino acids long. Germline V gene data show CDR1 as MDHEN and CDR2 as SYDVKM. The CDR3 DNA reads TGTGCCAGCAGTTTCGACAGGGGTGGGGCCAACGTCCTGACTTTC. Translated, it gives CASSFDRGGANVLTF.